Presented here are 11 T cell receptor beta chains from one specimen sequenced in a study of shared clonotypes between healthy human individuals. Only in-frame clones appear in the TCRdb table, and some are missing; sequencing was by immunoSEQ multiplex PCR. This sample has 2 million to 3 million clones, with approximately 93% found just once. The sequencing sample was made of naive CD4+ T cells from PBMCs. As for subset: CD45RA+ positively selected. These receptors came from a man younger than 30 in good health. Some clones in this sample may be carry-over from other donors' samples.

The chain has TRBV4-2 and TRBJ2-7; D tentatively reads TRBD1 or TRBD2 (5 bases each). V lost 4 bases to trimming and J lost 0 bases, with 16 bases between them. This CDR3 is built from 16 residues. Germline V lookup: CDR1 LGHNA, CDR2 YNFKEQ. CDR3 DNA: TGTGCCAGCAGCCCCGTGGGGGAAGGAGCCTCCTACGAGCAGTACTTC. Amino acid sequence: CASSPVGEGASYEQYF.

With regard to this clone: Other DNA sequences in this sample translate to the same CDR3. This chain connects TRBV5-1 to TRBJ2-7; 8 bases line up with TRBD1. The trim removed 0 bases at V and 6 bases at J, leaving 2 bases unmatched. This CDR3 is built from 13 residues. The germline gives CDR1 SGHRS, CDR2 YFSETQ. DNA for the CDR3: TGCGCCAGCAGCTTGGGGACAGGGACCGAGCAGTACTTC. This gives the protein CASSLGTGTEQYF.

V gene TRBV6-1 combines with J gene TRBJ2-5; D uncertain. The CDR3 is 12 residues long. V lost 3 bases and J lost 5, with 7 bases in between. Germline loops: CDR1 MNHNS, CDR2 SASEGT. DNA of the CDR3: TGTGCCAGCAGTGACGGACGGGAGACCCAGTACTTC. This gives the protein CASSDGRETQYF.

On this clone itself: Other DNA sequences of this sample code for an identical CDR3. V and J are TRBV18 and TRBJ1-1, with TRBD1 identical over 7 bases. The V segment lost 4 bases and the J segment 4 bases; nucleotides outside the gene matches: 3. This CDR3 has 13 residues. In germline, CDR1 is KGHSH, CDR2 LQKENI. The CDR3 DNA reads as TGTGCCAGCTCACGACAGGGTGGCACTGAAGCTTTCTTT. Encoded protein: CASSRQGGTEAFF.

As for this clone: Other nucleotide sequences from this sample produce the same CDR3. The gene calls are TRBV28 and TRBJ1-1; D gene ambiguous. The CDR3 length is 15 residues. Germline-derived CDR1 and CDR2 are MDHEN and SYDVKM. The germline V and J ends were trimmed by 4 bases and 0 bases, with 12 bases remaining between them. CDR3 sequence reads: CASSSAGRLNTEAFF. For the CDR3, the DNA is TGTGCCAGCAGTTCCGCGGGGAGACTGAACACTGAAGCTTTCTTT. Together with reference TRBV28 and TRBJ1-1, the CDR3 gives the full variable domain: DVKVTQSSRYLVKRTGEKVFLECVQDMDHENMFWYRQDPGLGLRLIYFSYDVKMKEKGDIPEGYSVSREKKERFSLILESASTNQTSMYLCASSSAGRLNTEAFFGQGTRLTVV.

The genes are TRBV5-4 and TRBJ2-1; TRBD2 might be the D (5 bases). Germline CDR1 is SGHNT and CDR2 is YYREEE (reference sequence). Trimming stripped 0 bases from V and 0 bases from J, with 13 bases between. CDR3 length: 17 amino acids. CDR3 in amino acids: CASSLVPDFNSYNEQFF. The DNA of the CDR3 is TGTGCCAGCAGCTTGGTTCCGGACTTCAACTCCTACAATGAGCAGTTCTTC.

This rearrangement joins TRBV5-1 to TRBJ2-2; no clear D. The V end lost 4 bases, the J end lost 3 bases, and 13 bases lay between the germline ends. Germline V CDR1 and CDR2: SGHRS, YFSETQ. CDR3 length: 15 residues. The DNA of the CDR3 is TGCGCCAGCAGCGTTCCTGGTGGAGACACCGGGGAGCTGTTTTTT. This sequence encodes CASSVPGGDTGELFF.

With regard to this clone: Other nucleotide sequences from this sample produce the same CDR3. The chain uses TRBV7-9 and TRBJ2-7; D is perhaps TRBD1 (5 bases). This CDR3 is built from 15 residues. Between the trimmed V and J ends, which lost 1 base and 0 bases, there was a span of 10 bases. The germline CDR1 and CDR2 sequences are SEHNR and FQNEAQ (reference sequence). In DNA, the CDR3 is TGTGCCAGCAGCTTAGGTCAGGGTGGCTCCTACGAGCAGTACTTC. It codes for CASSLGQGGSYEQYF.

The rearrangement links TRBV7-9 to TRBJ1-1, with unresolved D. The V gene's germline CDR1 is SEHNR and CDR2 FQNEAQ (reference sequence). Trimming removed 5 bases from V and 5 bases from J, with 15 bases in between. This CDR3 is built from 14 residues. The CDR3 DNA reads TGTGCCAGCAGCCCGACGATTGGGAGGACTGAAGCTTTCTTT. Translating gives CASSPTIGRTEAFF.

The V and J genes are TRBV4-3 and TRBJ1-4; D ambiguous. Deletions cut 0 bases from V and 0 bases from J, with 5 bases between. The germline V gene has CDR1 LGHNA and CDR2 YSLEER. The CDR3 covers 15 residues. The CDR3 DNA reads TGCGCCAGCAGCCAAGAAGGAGCAACTAATGAAAAACTGTTTTTT. Translated: CASSQEGATNEKLFF.

The chain carries TRBV7-9 and TRBJ2-7; D unresolved. The germline V and J ends were trimmed by 2 bases and 7 bases, with 12 bases remaining between them. CDR3 size: 13 residues. Germline CDR1 and CDR2: SEHNR and FQNEAQ (reference sequence). CDR3 nucleotide sequence: TGTGCCAGCAGCTTAAGCCTCCTCTGGGAGCAGTACTTC. Translation: CASSLSLLWEQYF.